The present T cell receptor (beta chain) was sequenced within a study of blood T cell repertoires in COVID-19 (dated by TCRdb to about 2020). Looking at the study overall: Collaborator samples came from the United States, Italy and Spain and covered acute and convalescent phases of COVID-19. The material from the prospective study consisted of cDNA or gDNA derived from T cells, B-cell-depleted T cells, or PBMCs. The dataset comprised deeply sampled blood TCRbeta repertoires from subjects exposed to, actively infected with, or recovered from COVID-19. The repertoires were released in a freely available public database intended as a resource for research on the immune response to SARS-CoV-2. The samples were drawn from two sources: the first 160 participants of the ongoing ImmuneRACE study, and over 950 subjects contributed by 6 global collaborators. Sample metadata almost always included a de-identified subject ID, COVID-19 status, age in years and sex. Where available, HLA class I and class II types were obtained from metadata supplied by the sample provider rather than from assay-based typing.

The CDR3 has 16 amino acids, counting the end cysteine and phenylalanine. The DNA shown is the 48-base CDR3, in frame from base 1. Trimming takes 2 bases from V and 2 bases from J, and the germline ends sit 17 bases apart. Reading the germline V gene gives CDR1 SGHRS and CDR2 YFSETQ. As regards this clone: The antigen it binds to is not known. Per-base quality was not reported, and no clone a single base away is much larger than it.

One collaborating source in Seattle enrolled patients while the patients were actively infected and followed the patients over time throughout the course of disease. Whole blood was collected in K2EDTA tubes by collaborating institutions according to the institutions' own protocols. For TCRbeta analysis, collaborators shipped samples in one of three forms: frozen whole blood, isolated PBMCs, or DNA extracted from either of those sample types. Study-wide findings and limitations: The amount of clinical and demographic metadata varied by source and participant and was provided uncurated.

The immunoSEQ Assay, a bias-controlled multiplex PCR, was used to amplify TCRbeta CDR3 regions from genomic DNA. The original pipeline was this. Within the assay, amplification of reference gene primers was used to estimate how many nucleated cells each sample contained. To quantify the absolute abundance of each unique TCRbeta CDR3 rearrangement, sequence reads were collapsed and filtered. Productive Simpson clonality was computed per sample as the square root of Simpson's diversity index over productive rearrangements. TCRdb re-hosts the immuneACCESS table, in-frame sequences only. Its copies lack some clones; in the studies checked, an unresolved V gene accounts for under half of them, and the cause for the rest is not known. The V and J calls and clone size come from that table; D and trimming were worked out from the DNA. The sample table records around 37,000 clones; under 90% of these occur just once. More than 1.5% of the sample is in the top ten clones.

The TCR comes from a man aged 55 to 70 with COVID-19, enrolled during active disease. The sequenced sample consisted of peripheral blood. The sequence is built from TRBV5-1 and TRBJ2-7, with a weak D call of TRBD2 (6 bases match). The CDR3 corresponds to CASSFLTGTAPYEQYF. The DNA is TGCGCCAGCAGCTTCCTCACCGGGACTGCACCCTACGAGCAGTACTTC.